A single sample is the source of the 22 T cell receptor beta chains below, sequenced in a study of molecular identifiers for immune sequencing clone quantification. TCRdb reprocessed the PCR reads with MiXCR, giving one entry per CDR3 protein. This table holds over 85,000 distinct CDR3 sequences, about 35% found once. Sequences were obtained from naive CD8+ T cells from blood, with Jurkat cell RNA spiked in. Subset: FACS-sorted CD8+CD4-CCR7+CD45RA+ naive T cells. The receptors derive from a human donor in good health. Some libraries in this study had Jurkat cell RNA spiked in.

The table lists this clonotype with many counts. An end of the junction differs from the germline gene, which may be a read error. V usage is TRBV28 and J usage is TRBJ2-7; D unclear. CDR3 length: 14 residues. CDR1 MDHEN and CDR2 SYDVKM come from the germline V gene. The CDR3 region is CASSLWNAPYEQYF. The CDR3 nucleotides are TGTGCCAGCAGTCTATGGAATGCGCCCTACGAGCAGTACTTC. The full variable domain, rest sourced from reference TRBV28 and TRBJ2-7, is DVKVTQSSRYLVKRTGEKVFLECVQDMDHENMFWYRQDPGLGLRLIYFSYDVKMKEKGDIPEGYSVSREKKERFSLILESASTNQTSMYLCASSLWNAPYEQYFGPGTRLTVT.

V usage is TRBV20-1 and J usage is TRBJ2-3; D is unclear. The CDR3 is made up of 13 amino acids. Trimming left V 0 bases short and J 2 bases short, with 6 bases between. Germline CDR1 is DFQATT and CDR2 is SNEGSKA (reference sequence). The CDR3 bases are TGCAGTGCTAGAGATCCCACCACAGATACGCAGTATTTT. It specifies CSARDPTTDTQYF.

The rearrangement joins TRBV4-2 to TRBJ2-5; D uncertain. There are 15 residues in the CDR3. Germline-derived CDR1 and CDR2 are LGHNA and YNFKEQ. V lost 1 base and J 5 bases, leaving 14 bases between the germline ends. This CDR3 reads CASSQGSRAMETQYF. CDR3 nucleotide sequence: TGTGCCAGCAGCCAAGGGTCGCGAGCAATGGAGACCCAGTACTTC.

Comment on this clonotype: Mismatch with germline at one junction end may stem from a read error. The chain couples TRBV4-3 to TRBJ1-4; weak D call: TRBD1 (5 bases). The CDR3 runs 16 residues. Germline CDR1 LGHNA, CDR2 YSLEER. The CDR3 DNA sequence: TGCGTCAGCAGCCAAGATCTTGCCAGGGTTTGTGAAAAACTGTTTTTT. It encodes CVSSQDLARVCEKLFF.

The rearrangement links TRBV7-9 to TRBJ2-3, with TRBD2 identical over 11 bases. V shed 5 bases, J shed 5 bases, and the junction held 12 bases outside the gene matches. The CDR3 is 17 residues long. Germline V gene lookup returns CDR1 SEHNR and CDR2 FQNEAQ (reference sequence). The CDR3 nucleotides are TGTGCCAGCAGCCATAGCGGGAGGGCCCTCGGATTAGATACGCAGTATTTT. Protein: CASSHSGRALGLDTQYF.

Concerning this clonotype: Relative to the germline gene, one junction end is altered; a read error may explain this. This sequence joins TRBV7-2 and TRBJ2-1, with D perhaps being TRBD1 or TRBD2 (5 bases each). The CDR3 consists of 15 residues. The germline CDR1 and CDR2 sequences are SGHTA and FQGNSA. The CDR3 DNA reads TGTGCCAGCAGCTGGGACGAGAGCTCCTACAATGTGCAGTTCTTC. This sequence encodes CASSWDESSYNVQFF. The full variable domain, its missing parts supplied by reference TRBV7-2 and TRBJ2-1, is GAGVSQSPSNKVTEKGKDVELRCDPISGHTALYWYRQSLGQGLEFLIYFQGNSAPDKSGLPSDRFSAERTGGSVSTLTIQRTQQEDSAVYLCASSWDESSYNVQFFGPGTRLTVL.

This clonotype was seen repeatedly, ten times or more. The chain recombines TRBV14 with TRBJ1-2, with no clear D. The CDR3 sequence is 13 residues long. Trimming removed 3 bases from V and 6 bases from J, with 11 bases in between. Germline loops: CDR1 SGHDN, CDR2 FVKESK. DNA for the CDR3: TGTGCCAGCAGCCACGGTGGGGAAGATGGCTACACCTTC. Amino acids: CASSHGGEDGYTF.

A few counts support this clonotype. The rearrangement joins TRBV5-6 to TRBJ2-7; no reliable D call. Germline CDR1 is SGHDT and CDR2 is YYEEEE. Trimming stripped 0 bases from V and 4 bases from J, with 11 bases between. The CDR3 has 14 residues. CDR3 DNA: TGTGCCAGCAGCTTGGAAGCCAGCCATTACGAGCAGTACTTC. As protein: CASSLEASHYEQYF.

This clonotype was picked up a small number of times. The chain joins TRBV19 to TRBJ2-7, with TRBD1 identical over 8 bases. The CDR3 spans 13 residues. The germline V gene encodes CDR1 LNHDA and CDR2 SQIVND (reference sequence). V gave up 5 bases and J gave up 5 bases; unmatched junction bases: 5. Here the CDR3 reads CASSARTGNEQYF. The CDR3 DNA reads TGTGCCAGTAGTGCCAGGACAGGGAACGAGCAGTACTTC.

This sequence joins TRBV27 and TRBJ1-5; a possible D gene is TRBD1 (5 bases). The CDR3 covers 14 residues. Germline V gene lookup returns CDR1 MNHEY and CDR2 SMNVEV (reference sequence). V lost 6 bases and J lost 4, with 13 bases in between. The CDR3 DNA is TGTGCCAGCAGCGGACAAGGCGTAAATCAGCCCCAGCATTTT. Protein sequence: CASSGQGVNQPQHF.

This clonotype came up once. This may stem from a read error, because a much larger clone lies one nucleotide away. This chain links TRBV4-2 with TRBJ2-7; TRBD1 might be the D (6 bases). The CDR3 covers 13 residues. Trimming removed 8 bases at V and 6 bases at J, with 17 bases between. Germline loops: CDR1 LGHNA, CDR2 YNFKEQ. The CDR3 loop reads CASRPIGGTEQYF. CDR3 DNA sequence: TGTGCCAGCCGCCCTATTGGGGGCACCGAGCAGTACTTC.

At least ten counts were recorded for this clonotype. The J gene is TRBJ1-1, the V gene TRBV20-1; 7 nucleotides line up with TRBD1. Germline trimming cut 6 bases from V and 0 bases from J; bases unmatched to any gene: 4. The CDR3 sequence is 13 residues long. Germline CDR1 is DFQATT and CDR2 is SNEGSKA (reference sequence). As DNA, the CDR3 is TGCAGTGCGAGGGACAGAATGAACACTGAAGCTTTCTTT. Translating it yields CSARDRMNTEAFF.

Concerning this clonotype itself: A much larger clone sits a single nucleotide away, making a read error possible. The chain couples TRBV28 to TRBJ2-3; no definite D call. Trimming took off 8 bases at V and 5 bases at J, with 11 bases between the two ends. The CDR3 consists of 12 residues. Germline lookup yields CDR1 MDHEN and CDR2 SYDVKM. The CDR3, as DNA: TGTGCCAGCTGGGGAAATCAAGATACGCAGTATTTT. Residues: CASWGNQDTQYF.

The chain employs TRBV28 and TRBJ2-7, with 7 positions matching TRBD1. V shed 8 bases and J 4 bases; nucleotides not matched to a gene: 8. The CDR3 runs to 13 residues. The germline gives CDR1 MDHEN, CDR2 SYDVKM. The CDR3 spells CASRDSRMYEQYF. The CDR3 coding sequence is TGTGCCAGCCGGGACAGTCGCATGTACGAGCAGTACTTC.

Remarks on this clonotype: In this CDR3 the conserved last residue, phenylalanine or tryptophan, is missing, so a read error is likely. V usage is TRBV27 and J usage is TRBJ1-1; 9 nucleotides line up with TRBD1. CDR1 is MNHEY, CDR2 SMNVEV, per germline (reference sequence). The CDR3 has 14 residues. Losses at the gene ends were 2 bases for V and 5 bases for J; bases not matched to a gene: 3. In DNA, the CDR3 is TGTGCCAGCAGTTTAGGACAGGGGCGGACTGAAGCTTTCCTT. Protein product: CASSLGQGRTEAFL.

This clonotype was picked up many times. This chain joins TRBV7-2 and TRBJ2-1; D not resolved. Germline V gene lookup returns CDR1 SGHTA and CDR2 FQGNSA. The V and J ends lost 5 bases and 6 bases respectively, with 11 bases between them. The CDR3 sequence is 13 residues long. Here the CDR3 reads CASSPSASNEQFF. CDR3 in DNA: TGTGCCAGCAGCCCATCAGCTAGCAATGAGCAGTTCTTC.

The chain has TRBV6-2 or TRBV6-3 and TRBJ2-7; TRBD1 agrees at 9 bases. This CDR3 comprises 15 residues. From germline, CDR1 is MNHEY and CDR2 SVGEGT. Germline trimming cut 8 bases from V and 2 bases from J; bases unmatched to any gene: 10. CDR3 DNA: TGTGCCAGCTGCTCCCGGGACAGGGTGGCCTACGAGCAGTACTTC. Protein product: CASCSRDRVAYEQYF.

J is TRBJ2-2 and V is TRBV11-2; 10 bases match TRBD2. Unmatched junction bases numbered 17, after V lost 9 bases and J lost 1 base. The V gene's germline CDR1 is SGHAT and CDR2 FQNNGV. This CDR3 has 19 residues. CDR3 sequence reads: CASSGIGLADLQNTGELFF. For the CDR3, the DNA is TGTGCCAGTAGCGGGATCGGACTAGCGGATCTTCAGAACACCGGGGAGCTGTTTTTT.

The chain links TRBV20-1 to TRBJ2-7, with 12 bases lining up with TRBD1. Germline V gene data show CDR1 as DFQATT and CDR2 as SNEGSKA (reference sequence). The V and J ends lost 6 bases and 9 bases, in that order; junction bases with no gene match: 9. This CDR3 contains 13 residues. The CDR3 protein is CSASGTGGAMQYF. The DNA of the CDR3 is TGCAGTGCGTCCGGGACAGGGGGCGCTATGCAGTACTTC.

This clonotype was seen more than once but under ten times. The V and J genes are TRBV20-1 and TRBJ2-7; the D is unclear. V was pared by 1 base and J by 3 bases, with 10 bases between. The CDR3 length is 13 residues. CDR1 DFQATT and CDR2 SNEGSKA come from the germline V gene (reference sequence). CDR3 bases: TGCAGTGCTAGAGGGTCACTGAACTACGAGCAGTACTTC. This encodes CSARGSLNYEQYF.

J is TRBJ2-1 and V is TRBV24-1, with D perhaps given as TRBD1 or TRBD2 (5 bases each). Trimming pared 1 base from V and 7 bases from J, leaving 22 bases between. Germline assignment: CDR1 KGHDR and CDR2 SFDVKD. CDR3 length: 18 amino acids. Written as DNA, the CDR3 is TGTGCCACCAGTGATTTAAGGGTACGGGACCCAGCCGTAAATGAGCAGTTCTTC. It yields the protein CATSDLRVRDPAVNEQFF.

This clonotype occurred many times. CDR3 sequence: CASSLRMRSNQPQHF. For the CDR3, the DNA is TGTGCCAGCAGTTTGAGGATGAGAAGCAATCAGCCCCAGCATTTT. The chain has TRBV28 and TRBJ1-5; the D is unclear. The V and J ends lost 3 bases and 1 base respectively, with 10 bases between them. This CDR3 has 15 amino acids. The germline V gene has CDR1 MDHEN and CDR2 SYDVKM. The full variable domain, in which reference TRBV28 and TRBJ1-5 provide the parts outside the CDR3, is DVKVTQSSRYLVKRTGEKVFLECVQDMDHENMFWYRQDPGLGLRLIYFSYDVKMKEKGDIPEGYSVSREKKERFSLILESASTNQTSMYLCASSLRMRSNQPQHFGDGTRLSIL.